This TCR beta chain was found in a study of blood T cell repertoires in COVID-19. Study background: Samples taken during acute and convalescent COVID-19 were collected in the United States, Italy and Spain. PBMCs, B-cell-depleted T cells, or T cells were the source of the cDNA or gDNA that made up the material.

Trimming took off 5 bases at V and 0 bases at J, with 11 bases between the two ends. Germline V gives CDR1 LNHDA, CDR2 SQIVND (reference sequence). The CDR3 spans 14 residues. Under the authors' procedure: How many nucleated cells were present was estimated from reference gene primer amplification. The method was immunoSEQ multiplex PCR; TCRdb's version includes in-frame clones alone and lacks a portion of them. From that table come the V and J calls and clone size; the DNA was used to work out D and trimming. The sample has about 210,000 clones, 65% to 90% seen once; the top ten hold 8% to 9.5%. Those who participated ranged in age from 18 to 89 years and resided in about two dozen US areas.

The sequenced sample consisted of PBMCs or T cells enriched from blood (not recorded which). V gene TRBV19 combines with J gene TRBJ2-7; tentatively, D is TRBD1 (6 bases). This sequence originates from a woman between 50 and 59 years old with acute COVID-19. The CDR3 protein is CASSVGQPSYEQYF. CDR3 DNA: TGTGCCAGTAGTGTAGGACAGCCCTCCTACGAGCAGTACTTC.